A selection of T cell receptor beta chains follows, all from one sample in a study of T-cell memory formation after mild COVID-19. MiXCR was run by TCRdb on the 5' RACE reads, yielding one entry per CDR3 protein. The data hold 85,000 to 130,000 distinct CDR3 sequences, with approximately 12% observed a single time. What was sequenced was PBMCs or a T cell subset sorted from them (not recorded which). The receptors stem from a man in his late teens or twenties who had mild COVID-19 (a few samples of this study predate the infection). Cell type and time point are not known. Both conserved end residues are part of each CDR3. A D gene is named only where the DNA matches it firmly. For some rows the clone size is stated as once, few or many, or as a class when expanded; others skip it.

CDR3aa	CDR3nt	j_gene	d_gene	v_gene	abundance
CASSLSGSGNTIYF	TGTGCCAGCAGCTTATCGGGCAGCGGAAACACCATATATTTT	TRBJ1-3	.	TRBV7-8	.
CASSPTLDTEAFF	TGTGCCAGCAGCCCTACACTGGATACTGAAGCTTTCTTT	TRBJ1-1	.	TRBV7-6	.
CASSLLGLGSYNEQFF	TGTGCCAGCAGCCTTCTGGGGCTGGGCTCCTACAATGAGCAGTTCTTC	TRBJ2-1	.	TRBV27	few
CASSNSGNTGELFF	TGCGCCAGTTCGAACAGCGGTAACACCGGGGAGCTGTTTTTT	TRBJ2-2	.	TRBV5-1	.
CASSENGRPDTQYF	TGTGCCAGCAGTGAAAATGGGAGACCAGATACGCAGTATTTT	TRBJ2-3	.	TRBV2	.
CASSRSGGTGETQYF	TGTGCCAGCAGCCGAAGCGGGGGGACCGGGGAGACCCAGTACTTC	TRBJ2-5	TRBD2	TRBV7-2	.
CASRRTGSVSPYNEQFF	TGTGCCAGCAGAAGGACAGGGTCCGTGTCCCCCTACAATGAGCAGTTCTTC	TRBJ2-1	TRBD1	TRBV7-8	.
CASSETGGVEQPQHF	TGTGCCAGCAGCGAAACAGGGGGAGTAGAGCAGCCCCAGCATTTT	TRBJ1-5	TRBD1	TRBV9	few
CASSFSTSGGANEQFF	TGTGCCAGTAGTTTCTCGACTAGCGGGGGGGCAAATGAGCAGTTCTTC	TRBJ2-1	TRBD2	TRBV19	.
CASSLGALPYEQYF	TGTGCCAGCAGCTTGGGGGCCTTACCTTACGAGCAGTACTTC	TRBJ2-7	.	TRBV7-2	.
CASSYSGRGTGELFF	TGTGCCAGCAGTTACTCGGGCAGAGGCACCGGGGAGCTGTTTTTT	TRBJ2-2	.	TRBV6-5	few
CASSQERPTETQYF	TGCGCCAGCAGCCAAGAGCGGCCTACAGAGACCCAGTACTTC	TRBJ2-5	.	TRBV4-1	few
CASSQGANYGYTF	TGTGCCAGCAGTCAGGGGGCGAACTATGGCTACACCTTC	TRBJ1-2	TRBD1	TRBV27	.
CASSTRDCGGGNQPQHF	TGCGCCAGCAGCACCCGGGACTGCGGTGGAGGCAATCAGCCCCAGCATTTT	TRBJ1-5	.	TRBV5-1	many
CASSFRPSGGNEQFF	TGTGCCAGCAGCTTTCGCCCTAGCGGGGGGAATGAGCAGTTCTTC	TRBJ2-1	TRBD2	TRBV11-2	.
CASRGETATSTDTQYF	TGCGCCAGCAGGGGGGAAACAGCGACTAGCACAGATACGCAGTATTTT	TRBJ2-3	.	TRBV23-1	few
CASSLRGDYQETQYF	TGTGCCAGCAGCTTACGCGGGGACTACCAAGAGACCCAGTACTTC	TRBJ2-5	.	TRBV7-9	many
CASRDPGWGETQYF	TGTGCCAGCAGGGACCCCGGTTGGGGGGAGACCCAGTACTTC	TRBJ2-5	.	TRBV27	.
CASSTVSGGTYEQFF	TGTGCCAGCAGTACCGTAAGCGGGGGTACGTATGAGCAGTTCTTC	TRBJ2-1	TRBD2	TRBV25-1	.
CASSLGGGGSRNEQFF	TGTGCCAGCAGCTTAGGTGGGGGGGGCAGCCGCAATGAGCAGTTCTTC	TRBJ2-1	.	TRBV7-9	.